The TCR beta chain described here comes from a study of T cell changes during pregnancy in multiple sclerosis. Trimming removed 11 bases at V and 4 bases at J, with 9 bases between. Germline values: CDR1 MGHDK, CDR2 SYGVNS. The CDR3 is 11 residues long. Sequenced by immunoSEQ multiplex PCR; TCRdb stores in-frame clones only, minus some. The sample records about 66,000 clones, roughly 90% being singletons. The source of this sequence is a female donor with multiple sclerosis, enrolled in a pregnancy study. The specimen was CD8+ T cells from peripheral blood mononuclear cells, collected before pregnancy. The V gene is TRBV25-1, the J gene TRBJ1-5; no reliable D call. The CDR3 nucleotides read TGTGCCTCCGGGATAAATCAGCCCCAGCATTTT. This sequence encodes CASGINQPQHF.